The rows below give T cell receptor beta chains drawn from one sample of a study of shared clonotypes between healthy human individuals. Sequencing used immunoSEQ multiplex PCR; TCRdb keeps in-frame clones, though not all of them. The repertoire holds 1.6 million or so clones, just under 99% seen once, with about 0.34% in the top ten. Sequencing input: naive CD4+ T cells sorted from blood. All receptors derive from a man aged 25-40 years in good health. Each CDR3 is given with its conserved first and last residue. Each record gives: V gene, J gene, D gene, clone size, CDR3 DNA, CDR3 protein. D genes are given only for firm matches. Size values are once, few and many counts, or a class for expanded clones, and some rows have none.

>TRBV28|TRBJ1-4|.|.
TGTGCCAGCAGCCTCCGGGCGTTCACAGCTAATGAAAAACTGTTTTTT
CASSLRAFTANEKLFF
>TRBV5-1|TRBJ2-1|.|.
TGCGCCAGCACATCCAAAGATTATACCTACAATGAGCAGTTCTTC
CASTSKDYTYNEQFF
>TRBV28|TRBJ1-1|.|.
TGTGCCAGCTTGGTTGGGGCGGCCACTGAAGCTTTCTTT
CASLVGAATEAFF
>TRBV7-7|TRBJ2-5|.|.
TGTGCCAGCAGCGGTGGACACGGAGAGACCCAGTACTTC
CASSGGHGETQYF
>TRBV7-2|TRBJ1-4|.|.
TGTGCCAGCAGCTTAACCAGAAGGGCGGAATATGAAAAACTGTTTTTT
CASSLTRRAEYEKLFF
>TRBV27|TRBJ1-1|.|.
TGTGCCAGCAGACCCTTGGGCACCACTGAAGCTTTCTTT
CASRPLGTTEAFF
>TRBV9|TRBJ2-2|TRBD1|.
TGTGCCAGCAGCGTAGGGTTTAGGGGACAGGGGTCTACGAACACCGGGGAGCTGTTTTTT
CASSVGFRGQGSTNTGELFF
>TRBV5-1|TRBJ2-3|TRBD2|once
TGCGCCAGCAGCGAAGGGACTAGCGGGAGCACAGATACGCAGTATTTT
CASSEGTSGSTDTQYF
>TRBV18|TRBJ1-5|.|.
TGTGCCAGCTCACCCCTAAATGAGCCCCAGCATTTT
CASSPLNEPQHF
>TRBV7-6|TRBJ2-7|TRBD1|.
TGTGCCAGCAGCTCTTCCGGGACAGTTAACTACGAGCAGTACTTC
CASSSSGTVNYEQYF
>TRBV2|TRBJ2-1|.|.
TGTGCCAGCAGTGAATTAGTAACCTGGAATGAGCAGTTCTTC
CASSELVTWNEQFF
>TRBV5-1|TRBJ1-5|TRBD1|.
TGCGCCAGCAGCTTAACCGGGACAGATAGCAATCAGCCCCAGCATTTT
CASSLTGTDSNQPQHF
>TRBV5-1|TRBJ1-1|.|.
TGCGCCAGCAGCTTGGCCCTGGCGGGCGGGAGCACTGAAGCTTTCTTT
CASSLALAGGSTEAFF
>TRBV5-4|TRBJ1-1|TRBD1|.
TGTGCCAGCAGCCCATCGACAGGGAAGGACACTGAAGCTTTCTTT
CASSPSTGKDTEAFF
>TRBV11-3|TRBJ2-2|.|once
TGTGCCAGCAGCTCCTCCCCAGCCGGGGAGCTGTTTTTT
CASSSSPAGELFF
>TRBV28|TRBJ2-6|.|.
TGTGCCAGCAGTCCCCGGCTGGGGGCCAACGTCCTGACTTTC
CASSPRLGANVLTF
>TRBV28|TRBJ2-7|.|.
.
CASSFGAGGGRPDRLGQYF
>TRBV25-1|TRBJ1-1|TRBD1|.
TGTGCCAGCAGTGATGCCGGGAGACAGGGTGAAGCTTTCTTT
CASSDAGRQGEAFF
>TRBV19|TRBJ1-5|.|.
TGTGCCAGTAGTATGATCGGGGTTTATAGCAATCAGCCCCAGCATTTT
CASSMIGVYSNQPQHF
>TRBV6-1|TRBJ2-3|.|.
TGTGCCAGCAGTGAAAATTGGGGGTTTTCGAATACGCAGTATTTT
CASSENWGFSNTQYF
>TRBV7-2|TRBJ1-4|.|.
TGTGCCAGCAGCCCCGGGCAGCCCCCCACTAATGAAAAACTGTTTTTT
CASSPGQPPTNEKLFF
>TRBV2|TRBJ2-3|.|.
TGTGCCAGCAGTGAACTGGACATCTTCACAGATACGCAGTATTTT
CASSELDIFTDTQYF
>TRBV18|TRBJ2-1|TRBD2|.
TGTGCCAGCTCTATGGGACTAGCGGGATCCAATGAGCAGTTCTTC
CASSMGLAGSNEQFF
>TRBV5-1|TRBJ2-7|TRBD2|.
TGCGCCAGCACCGGACTAGCGGGAGGGGACGAGCAGTACTTC
CASTGLAGGDEQYF
>TRBV4-3|TRBJ2-7|.|.
TGCGCCAGCAGCCTACACTTCCAGCTTCCCGAGCAGTACTTC
CASSLHFQLPEQYF
>TRBV7-6|TRBJ2-1|TRBD2|.
TGTGCCAGCAGCGGGGGACTATCAGTCTACAATGAGCAGTTCTTC
CASSGGLSVYNEQFF
>TRBV6-1|TRBJ1-2|TRBD1|.
TGTGCCACCACGCAGGGGGCTGGCTACACCTTC
CATTQGAGYTF
>TRBV18|TRBJ2-7|.|.
TGTGCCAGCTCACCGTTCAGGGAACCCTACGAGCAGTACTTC
CASSPFREPYEQYF
>TRBV7-8|TRBJ2-7|.|.
TGTGCCAGCAGCTTAGCGGCAGGGGGGAGGTACGAGCAGTACTTC
CASSLAAGGRYEQYF
>TRBV5-1|TRBJ2-1|.|.
TGCGCCAGCAGCTTTCTCGCGGGTTTGGTTGGTGAGCAGTTCTTC
CASSFLAGLVGEQFF
>TRBV18|TRBJ2-7|.|.
TGTGCCAGCACCAGTTCGTTTCAGGGAAGTTCCTACGAGCAGTACTTC
CASTSSFQGSSYEQYF
>TRBV9|TRBJ2-7|.|.
TGTGCCAGCAGCCCCTCGGCCGCCTCCTACGAGCAGTACTTC
CASSPSAASYEQYF
>TRBV6-5|TRBJ2-7|.|.
TGTGCCAGCAAGCCCGGACCCCACTACGAGCAGTACTTC
CASKPGPHYEQYF
>TRBV18|TRBJ1-3|.|.
TGTGCCAGCTCACCAATACCAAGGTCCTCTGGAAACACCATATATTTT
CASSPIPRSSGNTIYF
>TRBV30|TRBJ2-7|.|.
TGTGCCTGGAGTGTAGCTTCAGGGTTAAGTGAGCAGTACTTC
CAWSVASGLSEQYF
>TRBV5-4|TRBJ1-1|.|.
TGTGCCAGCAGCATACAGGAGGTAGGCACTGAAGCTTTCTTT
CASSIQEVGTEAFF
>TRBV7-9|TRBJ2-7|.|.
TGTGCCAGCAGCTGGGGCGGGAACGAGCAGTACTTC
CASSWGGNEQYF
>TRBV7-2|TRBJ2-4|TRBD1|.
TGTGCCAGCAGCTTAGTTTCAGGGGGCAATTCGAACATTCAGTACTTC
CASSLVSGGNSNIQYF
>TRBV7-8|TRBJ2-2|.|once
TGTGCCAGCAGCCTTGGGCCCGGGGAGCTGTTTTTT
CASSLGPGELFF
>TRBV2|TRBJ1-1|.|.
TGTGCCAGCAGGGGATTAGCTTACCCTGAAGCTTTCTTT
CASRGLAYPEAFF
>TRBV5-1|TRBJ2-1|TRBD2|.
TGCGCCAGCAGCTTGGCGCTAGCGGGAGGGGGTGGTGAGCAGTTCTTC
CASSLALAGGGGEQFF
>TRBV18|TRBJ1-2|TRBD1|.
TGTGCCAGCTCACCGCCGGGACAGACCTTTCCTAACTATGGCTACACCTTC
CASSPPGQTFPNYGYTF
>TRBV9|TRBJ1-5|.|.
TGTGCCAGCAGCGTAGAGGAAGAAAACAGGGATAGGAGCAATCAGCCCCAGCATTTT
CASSVEEENRDRSNQPQHF
>TRBV11-2|TRBJ1-5|TRBD1|once
TGTGCCAGCAGCCCCAGGACAGGGGTAGGTCAGCCCCAGCATTTT
CASSPRTGVGQPQHF
>TRBV25-1|TRBJ2-3|TRBD2|.
TGTGCCAGCAGTGCCTCTAGCGGGTCGTTCGATACGCAGTATTTT
CASSASSGSFDTQYF
>TRBV7-9|TRBJ2-1|TRBD2|.
TGTGCCAGCAGCACCAGACGGGAGGGCAATGAGCAGTTCTTC
CASSTRREGNEQFF
>TRBV4-3|TRBJ2-2|.|.
TGCGCCAGCAGCCAAGATCCAGGGTTCGGGGAGCTGTTTTTT
CASSQDPGFGELFF
>TRBV5-5|TRBJ2-5|.|once
TGTGCCAGCAGCTTGGCCCCGGGGGTGCCCACTAGGGAGACCCAGTACTTC
CASSLAPGVPTRETQYF
>TRBV7-2|TRBJ1-3|.|.
TGTGCCAGCAGCGCACGAAGGAGGGAGTCTGGAAACACCATATATTTT
CASSARRRESGNTIYF
>TRBV5-4|TRBJ1-4|.|.
TGTGCCAGCTCAAAAGATGCAACTAATGAAAAACTGTTTTTT
CASSKDATNEKLFF
>TRBV18|TRBJ2-2|.|.
TGTGCCAGCTCACCGTCAGGGGAGGACACCGGGGAGCTGTTTTTT
CASSPSGEDTGELFF
>TRBV28|TRBJ1-1|.|.
TGTGCCAGCAGTTTATTTCACGGAAACACTGAAGCTTTCTTT
CASSLFHGNTEAFF
>TRBV7-2|TRBJ2-7|TRBD1|once
TGTGCCAGCAGCTTAGAAGCAGGGGGCTACGAGCAGTACTTC
CASSLEAGGYEQYF
>TRBV2|TRBJ2-2|TRBD1|once
TGTGCCAGCAGACGACAGGGGGCCACCGGGGAGCTGTTTTTT
CASRRQGATGELFF
>TRBV18|TRBJ1-1|.|.
TGTGCCAGCTCAAGGGAAAACAGGGCGACTGAAGCTTTCTTT
CASSRENRATEAFF